Presented here are 26 T cell receptor beta chains from one specimen sequenced in a study of blood T cell repertoires in COVID-19. Sequencing was performed with immunoSEQ multiplex PCR; in TCRdb, only in-frame clones are kept and a portion is missing. The table has a few hundred thousand clones, around 86% seen once. Sequenced: peripheral blood. These receptors were obtained from a man of 80 years or more with acute or convalescent COVID-19.

V gene TRBV24-1 combines with J gene TRBJ1-2, with 7 positions matching TRBD1. The germline V gene encodes CDR1 KGHDR and CDR2 SFDVKD. V gave up 2 bases and J gave up 4 bases; unmatched junction bases: 6. The CDR3 covers 15 residues. In nucleotides, the CDR3 is TGTGCCACCAGTGATTCCGGGACAGACGGCTATGGCTACACCTTC. Translated, it gives CATSDSGTDGYGYTF.

The chain employs TRBV6-5 and TRBJ1-5, with D unclear. This CDR3 is built from 12 residues. Germline CDR1 and CDR2: MNHEY and SVGAGI. V gave up 5 bases and J gave up 5 bases, with 7 bases separating them. CDR3 amino acids: CASSRGDQPQHF. The CDR3 DNA is TGTGCCAGCAGTCGAGGCGATCAGCCCCAGCATTTT.

The V gene is TRBV6-4, the J gene TRBJ1-5, with 8 bases that match TRBD1. J gave up 7 bases and V 5 bases, and 7 bases lay outside the gene matches. There are 14 residues in the CDR3. CDR1 is MRHNA and CDR2 is SNTAGT in the germline V gene. CDR3 residues: CASSQEQGVQPQHF. CDR3 DNA: TGTGCCAGCAGTCAGGAACAGGGGGTACAGCCCCAGCATTTT.

The chain links TRBV9 to TRBJ2-5; the match to TRBD1 covers 9 bases. With V trimmed by 3 bases and J by 4 bases, 4 bases remained unmatched. CDR3 length equals 14 residues. CDR1 SGDLS and CDR2 YYNGEE come from the germline V gene. The CDR3 sequence is CASSAGQGLETQYF. The CDR3 DNA follows: TGTGCCAGCAGCGCGGGACAGGGCTTAGAGACCCAGTACTTC.

The chain employs TRBV11-2 and TRBJ2-5, with no clear D. The CDR3 has 13 residues. Trimming removed 2 bases from V and 5 bases from J, with 9 bases in between. The V gene's germline CDR1 is SGHAT and CDR2 FQNNGV. The DNA of the CDR3 is TGTGCCAGCAGCTTAAGCCCCCGGGAGACCCAGTACTTC. Its protein product is CASSLSPRETQYF.

For the CDR3, the DNA is TGTGCCAGCAGGCTCGGGGGGGCGGATGGCTACACCTTC. Its protein product is CASRLGGADGYTF. The rearrangement uses TRBV5-4 and TRBJ1-2; a possible D gene is TRBD1 (6 bases). CDR3 length: 13 residues. CDR1 SGHNT and CDR2 YYREEE come from the germline V gene (reference sequence). Trimming pared 5 bases from V and 6 bases from J, leaving 14 bases between.

The chain uses TRBV5-6 and TRBJ1-5; perhaps TRBD1 as D (6 bases). Per germline, CDR1 SGHDT and CDR2 YYEEEE. V lost 4 bases and J 6 bases, leaving 14 bases between the germline ends. The length of the CDR3 is 14 residues. Here the CDR3 reads CASSVQGSGQPQHF. The CDR3 DNA follows: TGTGCCAGCAGCGTACAGGGATCGGGTCAGCCCCAGCATTTT. Using reference TRBV5-6 and TRBJ1-5 for the parts outside the CDR3, the full variable domain is DAGVTQSPTHLIKTRGQQVTLRCSPKSGHDTVSWYQQALGQGPQFIFQYYEEEERQRGNFPDRFSGHQFPNYSSELNVNALLLGDSALYLCASSVQGSGQPQHFGDGTRLSIL.

V is TRBV6-5 and J is TRBJ1-1; D possibly corresponds to TRBD1 (6 bases). V was shortened by 0 bases and J by 8 bases, with 16 bases between the two germline ends. The CDR3 has 15 amino acids. In germline, CDR1 is MNHEY, CDR2 SVGAGI. The CDR3 loop is CASSYSYSGASEAFF. The CDR3 bases are TGTGCCAGCAGTTACTCTTACTCAGGGGCCTCAGAAGCTTTCTTT.

The chain joins TRBV27 to TRBJ2-7; weak D call: TRBD1 (6 bases). Germline CDR1 MNHEY, CDR2 SMNVEV (reference sequence). Trimming took 6 bases from V and 3 from J, leaving 15 bases between them. This CDR3 region has 14 residues. DNA for the CDR3: TGTGCCAGCAGCTACTCCGACAGGTACTACGAGCAGTACTTC. This translates into CASSYSDRYYEQYF.

The rearrangement uses TRBV7-6 and TRBJ2-1, with 16 bases lining up with TRBD2. V was pared by 5 bases and J by 6 bases, with 4 bases of the junction left unmatched. Germline CDR1 and CDR2: SGHVS and FNYEAQ. The length of the CDR3 is 16 residues. The CDR3 loop is CASSRGTSGRGNEQFF. CDR3 nucleotide sequence: TGTGCCAGCAGCCGTGGGACTAGCGGGAGGGGCAATGAGCAGTTCTTC. Full variable domain (missing parts from reference TRBV7-6 and TRBJ2-1): GAGVSQSPRYKVTKRGQDVALRCDPISGHVSLYWYRQALGQGPEFLTYFNYEAQQDKSGLPNDRFSAERPEGSISTLTIQRTEQRDSAMYRCASSRGTSGRGNEQFFGPGTRLTVL.

To note about this clone: The junction departs from the called germline gene at one end, perhaps through a read error. The chain combines TRBV4-3 with TRBJ1-2; no clear D gene. The germline V gene encodes CDR1 LGHNA and CDR2 YSLEER. This CDR3 spans 13 amino acids. CDR3 amino acids: CASSQTAADGCTF. CDR3 coding DNA: TGCGCCAGCAGCCAGACCGCCGCGGATGGCTGCACCTTC.

The CDR3 nucleotides are TGTGCCAGCAGTCTACAAAAGGGGTACCAAGAGACCCAGTACTTC. Translation gives CASSLQKGYQETQYF. V and J are TRBV6-5 and TRBJ2-5; the D gene is possibly TRBD1 (5 bases). Per the germline V gene, CDR1 is MNHEY and CDR2 is SVGAGI. The CDR3 has 15 amino acids. Trimming shortened V by 5 bases and J by 0 bases, and 13 bases separated the two germline ends.

V usage is TRBV6-5 and J usage is TRBJ2-7; D gene uncertain. The V end was cut by 6 bases, the J end by 2 bases, with 14 bases between. The CDR3 runs to 14 residues. CDR1 is MNHEY, CDR2 SVGAGI, per germline. This CDR3 reads CASSPAHTTYEQYF. CDR3 nucleotide sequence: TGTGCCAGCAGCCCCGCGCATACCACCTACGAGCAGTACTTC.

The V and J genes are TRBV12-3 or TRBV12-4 and TRBJ1-2, with TRBD1 matching 8 bases. V dropped 6 bases and J dropped 7; count of bases not matched to a gene: 4. The CDR3 runs to 12 residues. The CDR3 protein is CASSRGLGGYTF. CDR3 nucleotide sequence: TGTGCCAGCAGCAGGGGGCTTGGTGGCTACACCTTC.

The chain's CDR3 is CASSLPPGGTDTQYF. CDR3 nucleotides: TGTGCCAGCAGCTTACCCCCGGGGGGAACAGATACGCAGTATTTT. The gene calls are TRBV7-2 and TRBJ2-3, with 7 bases identical to TRBD2. Germline loops: CDR1 SGHTA, CDR2 FQGNSA. The CDR3 is 15 residues long. V lost 2 bases to trimming and J lost 3 bases; unmatched junction nucleotides: 5. Together with reference TRBV7-2 and TRBJ2-3, the CDR3 gives the full variable domain: GAGVSQSPSNKVTEKGKDVELRCDPISGHTALYWYRQSLGQGLEFLIYFQGNSAPDKSGLPSDRFSAERTGGSVSTLTIQRTQQEDSAVYLCASSLPPGGTDTQYFGPGTRLTVL.

This clone was seen more than once but under ten times. The gene calls are TRBV5-4 and TRBJ1-2, with D perhaps matching TRBD1 (5 bases). V lost 1 base, J lost 2 bases, and 6 bases lay in between. The CDR3 covers 13 residues. Germline loops: CDR1 SGHNT, CDR2 YYREEE (reference sequence). CDR3 loop: CASSLKGNYGYTF. CDR3 in DNA: TGTGCCAGCAGCTTGAAGGGGAACTATGGCTACACCTTC.

The chain couples TRBV5-1 to TRBJ2-7; 14 positions agree with TRBD2. V dropped 4 bases and J dropped 6; count of bases not matched to a gene: 15. CDR3 size: 18 residues. Per the germline V gene, CDR1 is SGHRS and CDR2 is YFSETQ. CDR3 protein: CASSPGTSGSTVGGEQYF. Here the CDR3 DNA reads TGCGCCAGCAGCCCGGGGACTAGCGGGAGCACGGTCGGTGGCGAGCAGTACTTC. Full variable domain (outside the CDR3, taken from reference TRBV5-1 and TRBJ2-7): KAGVTQTPRYLIKTRGQQVTLSCSPISGHRSVSWYQQTPGQGLQFLFEYFSETQRNKGNFPGRFSGRQFSNSRSEMNVSTLELGDSALYLCASSPGTSGSTVGGEQYFGPGTRLTVT.

The chain couples TRBV2 to TRBJ1-5; 10 positions match TRBD1. The length of the CDR3 is 15 residues. Germline-derived CDR1 and CDR2 are SNHLY and FYNNEI. V was pared by 7 bases and J by 2 bases, with 5 bases of the junction left unmatched. The CDR3 here is CASTEGTGGNQPQHF. The CDR3 DNA reads as TGTGCCAGCACCGAGGGGACAGGGGGCAATCAGCCCCAGCATTTT.

This chain uses TRBV7-6 with TRBJ2-5; unclear D gene. V dropped 2 bases and J dropped 3 bases, with 7 bases sitting between them. Germline lookup yields CDR1 SGHVS and CDR2 FNYEAQ. This CDR3 spans 13 amino acids. This chain's CDR3 is CASSLNREETQYF. Written as DNA, the CDR3 is TGTGCCAGCAGCTTAAACAGAGAAGAGACCCAGTACTTC.

This chain connects TRBV7-8 to TRBJ2-3; 10 bases align to TRBD2. V lost 3 bases, J lost 3 bases, and 6 bases stayed unmatched. Germline CDR1 and CDR2: SGHVS and FQNEAQ. The CDR3 is 16 amino acids. The CDR3 DNA follows: TGTGCCAGCAGCTTCCCCAGCGGGGGGGCGACAGATACGCAGTATTTT. It translates to CASSFPSGGATDTQYF.

This sequence joins TRBV6-5 and TRBJ2-1; tentatively, D is TRBD1 (5 bases). Germline V gives CDR1 MNHEY, CDR2 SVGAGI. The CDR3 contains 16 residues. Trimming stripped 1 base from V and 1 base from J, with 11 bases between. CDR3 coding DNA: TGTGCCAGCAGTTACTGGGGCCGACAGTCCTACAATGAGCAGTTCTTC. Its protein is CASSYWGRQSYNEQFF.

The chain couples TRBV5-1 to TRBJ2-1; 8 nucleotides align to TRBD2. The CDR3 sequence is 16 residues long. Germline V CDR1 and CDR2: SGHRS, YFSETQ. With V trimmed by 0 bases and J by 8 bases, 10 bases remained unmatched. The CDR3 coding sequence is TGCGCCAGCAGCTTGGAGGGGTCTAGCGGGTGGGATGAGCAGTTCTTC. This sequence encodes CASSLEGSSGWDEQFF.

The chain recombines TRBV19 with TRBJ1-5; the D gene is possibly TRBD1 (6 bases). The CDR3 is 16 amino acids. CDR1 is LNHDA and CDR2 is SQIVND in the germline V gene (reference sequence). V lost 1 base, J lost 7 bases, and 17 bases lay in between. CDR3 amino acids: CASSIGVVATGQPQHF. The CDR3 DNA reads TGTGCCAGTAGTATAGGGGTGGTCGCAACAGGGCAGCCCCAGCATTTT.

The chain combines TRBV5-4 with TRBJ2-7, with 7 bases matching TRBD2. V was pared by 3 bases and J by 3 bases, with 9 bases of the junction left unmatched. Germline values: CDR1 SGHNT, CDR2 YYREEE (reference sequence). CDR3 length equals 15 residues. CDR3 in amino acids: CASSSAGLKDYEQYF. As DNA, the CDR3 is TGTGCCAGCAGCTCCGCGGGACTAAAAGACTACGAGCAGTACTTC.

V usage is TRBV6-1 and J usage is TRBJ2-2; D not certain. Trimming left V 3 bases short and J 4 bases short, with 18 bases between. CDR1 and CDR2 from the germline V gene are MNHNS and SASEGT. The CDR3 contains 17 residues. The CDR3 nucleotides read TGTGCCAGCAGTGATCATTCGATTGTCGAGAGCACCGGGGAGCTGTTTTTT. As protein: CASSDHSIVESTGELFF.

This rearrangement joins TRBV7-6 to TRBJ2-5; 7 bases agree with TRBD1. The V gene end was trimmed by 1 base and the J gene end by 7 bases; junction bases not matched to a gene: 15. The CDR3 sequence is 17 residues long. In germline, CDR1 is SGHVS, CDR2 FNYEAQ. CDR3 bases: TGTGCCAGCAGCTTAGTAGCCCAACAGGGGTGGGGATCGACCCAGTACTTC. Translation: CASSLVAQQGWGSTQYF.